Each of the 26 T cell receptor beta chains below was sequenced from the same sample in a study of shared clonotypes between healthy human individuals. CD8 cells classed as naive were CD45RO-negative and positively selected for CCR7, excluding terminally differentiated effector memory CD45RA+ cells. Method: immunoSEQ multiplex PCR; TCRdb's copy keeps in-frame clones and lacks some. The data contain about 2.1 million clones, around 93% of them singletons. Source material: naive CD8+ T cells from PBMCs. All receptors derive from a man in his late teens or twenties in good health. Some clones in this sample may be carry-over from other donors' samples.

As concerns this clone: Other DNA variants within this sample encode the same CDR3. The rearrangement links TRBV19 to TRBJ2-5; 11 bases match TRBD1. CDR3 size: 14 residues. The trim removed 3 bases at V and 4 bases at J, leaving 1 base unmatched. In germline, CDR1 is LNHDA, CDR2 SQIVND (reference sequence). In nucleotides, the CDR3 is TGTGCCAGTAGTATCGGGACAGGGGGAGAGACCCAGTACTTC. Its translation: CASSIGTGGETQYF. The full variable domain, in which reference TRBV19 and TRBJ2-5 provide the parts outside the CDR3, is DGGITQSPKYLFRKEGQNVTLSCEQNLNHDAMYWYRQDPGQGLRLIYYSQIVNDFQKGDIAEGYSVSREKKESFPLTVTSAQKNPTAFYLCASSIGTGGETQYFGPGTRLLVL.

The CDR3 loop reads CASISGGGTEAFF. In DNA form, the CDR3 reads TGTGCCAGCATTTCGGGTGGCGGCACTGAAGCTTTCTTT. This sequence joins TRBV11-2 and TRBJ1-1; D is uncertain. CDR1 SGHAT and CDR2 FQNNGV come from the germline V gene. The germline V and J ends were trimmed by 7 bases and 4 bases, with 13 bases remaining between them. This CDR3 is built from 13 residues.

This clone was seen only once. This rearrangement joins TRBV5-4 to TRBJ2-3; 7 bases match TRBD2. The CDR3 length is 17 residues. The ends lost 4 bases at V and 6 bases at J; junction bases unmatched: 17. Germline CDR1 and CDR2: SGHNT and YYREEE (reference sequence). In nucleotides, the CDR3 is TGTGCCAGCAGCCCCGGCGGGGGAGCACCAGGGATGGATACGCAGTATTTT. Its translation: CASSPGGGAPGMDTQYF.

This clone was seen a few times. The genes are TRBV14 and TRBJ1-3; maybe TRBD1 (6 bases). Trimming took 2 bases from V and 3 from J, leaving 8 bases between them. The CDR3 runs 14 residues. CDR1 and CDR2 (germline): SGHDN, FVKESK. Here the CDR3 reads CASSQTGFGNTIYF. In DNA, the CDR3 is TGTGCCAGCAGCCAAACAGGGTTTGGAAACACCATATATTTT.

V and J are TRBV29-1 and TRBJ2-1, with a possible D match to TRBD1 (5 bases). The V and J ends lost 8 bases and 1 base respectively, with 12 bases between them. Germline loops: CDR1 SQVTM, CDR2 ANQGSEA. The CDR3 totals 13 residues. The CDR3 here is CSFDSQSYNEQFF. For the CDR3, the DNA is TGCAGCTTCGACAGCCAATCCTACAATGAGCAGTTCTTC.

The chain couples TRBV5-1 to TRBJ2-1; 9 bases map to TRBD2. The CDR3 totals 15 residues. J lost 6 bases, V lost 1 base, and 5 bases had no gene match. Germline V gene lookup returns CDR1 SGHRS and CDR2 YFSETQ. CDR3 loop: CASSLRLAGSNEQFF. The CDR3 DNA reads TGCGCCAGCAGCTTGCGCCTAGCGGGGAGCAATGAGCAGTTCTTC. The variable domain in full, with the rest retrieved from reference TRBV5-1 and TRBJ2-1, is KAGVTQTPRYLIKTRGQQVTLSCSPISGHRSVSWYQQTPGQGLQFLFEYFSETQRNKGNFPGRFSGRQFSNSRSEMNVSTLELGDSALYLCASSLRLAGSNEQFFGPGTRLTVL.

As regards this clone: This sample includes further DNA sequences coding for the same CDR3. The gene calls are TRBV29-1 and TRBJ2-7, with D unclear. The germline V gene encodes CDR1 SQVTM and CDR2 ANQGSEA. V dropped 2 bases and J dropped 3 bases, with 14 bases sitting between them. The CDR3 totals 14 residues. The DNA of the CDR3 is TGCAGCGTTGAAAGTCGGGTTTCAGGCTACGAGCAGTACTTC. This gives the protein CSVESRVSGYEQYF.

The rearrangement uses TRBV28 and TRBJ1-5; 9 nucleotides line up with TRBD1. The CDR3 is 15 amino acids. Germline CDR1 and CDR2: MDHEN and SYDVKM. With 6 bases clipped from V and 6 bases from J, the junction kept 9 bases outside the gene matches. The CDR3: CASSYRTGASQPQHF. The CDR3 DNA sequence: TGTGCCAGCAGCTACCGGACAGGGGCGAGTCAGCCCCAGCATTTT.

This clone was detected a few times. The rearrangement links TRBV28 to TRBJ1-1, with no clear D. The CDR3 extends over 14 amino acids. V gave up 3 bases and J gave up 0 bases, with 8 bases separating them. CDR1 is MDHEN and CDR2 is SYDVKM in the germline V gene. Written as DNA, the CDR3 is TGTGCCAGCAGTTTCCATGATTTGAACACTGAAGCTTTCTTT. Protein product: CASSFHDLNTEAFF.

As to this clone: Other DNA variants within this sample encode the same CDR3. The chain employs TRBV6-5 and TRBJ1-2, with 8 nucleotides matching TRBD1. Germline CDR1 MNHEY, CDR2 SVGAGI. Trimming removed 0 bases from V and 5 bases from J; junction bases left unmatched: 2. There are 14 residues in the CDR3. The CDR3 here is CASSYSTGEYGYTF. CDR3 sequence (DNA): TGTGCCAGCAGTTACTCGACAGGGGAGTATGGCTACACCTTC.

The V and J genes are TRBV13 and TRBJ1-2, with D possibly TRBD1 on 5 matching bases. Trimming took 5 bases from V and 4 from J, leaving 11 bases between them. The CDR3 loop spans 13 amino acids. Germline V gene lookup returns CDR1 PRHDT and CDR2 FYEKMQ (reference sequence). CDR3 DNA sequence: TGTGCCAGCAGCCAGGGAAGGGGCTATGGCTACACCTTC. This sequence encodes CASSQGRGYGYTF.

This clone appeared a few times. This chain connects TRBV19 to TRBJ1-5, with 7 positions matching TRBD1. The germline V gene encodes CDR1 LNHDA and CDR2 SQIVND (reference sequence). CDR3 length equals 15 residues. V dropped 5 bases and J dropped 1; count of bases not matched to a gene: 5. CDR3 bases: TGTGCCAGTAGTGGGACAGCCTCGAGCAATCAGCCCCAGCATTTT. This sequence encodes CASSGTASSNQPQHF.

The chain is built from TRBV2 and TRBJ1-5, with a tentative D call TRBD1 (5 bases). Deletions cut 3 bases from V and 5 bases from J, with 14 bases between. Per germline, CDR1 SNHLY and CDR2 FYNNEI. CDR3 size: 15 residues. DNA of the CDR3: TGTGCCAGCAGTGAGTGGGGGAACAAAGATCAGCCCCAGCATTTT. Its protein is CASSEWGNKDQPQHF.

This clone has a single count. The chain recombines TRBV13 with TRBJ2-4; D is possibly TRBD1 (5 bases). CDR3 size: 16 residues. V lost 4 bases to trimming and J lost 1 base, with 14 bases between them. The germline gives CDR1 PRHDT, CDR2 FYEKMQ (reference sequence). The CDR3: CASSSPVGAAKNIQYF. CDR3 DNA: TGTGCCAGCAGCTCGCCCGTTGGGGCGGCCAAAAACATTCAGTACTTC. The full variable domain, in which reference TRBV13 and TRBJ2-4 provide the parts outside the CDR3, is AAGVIQSPRHLIKEKRETATLKCYPIPRHDTVYWYQQGPGQDPQFLISFYEKMQSDKGSIPDRFSAQQFSDYHSELNMSSLELGDSALYFCASSSPVGAAKNIQYFGAGTRLSVL.

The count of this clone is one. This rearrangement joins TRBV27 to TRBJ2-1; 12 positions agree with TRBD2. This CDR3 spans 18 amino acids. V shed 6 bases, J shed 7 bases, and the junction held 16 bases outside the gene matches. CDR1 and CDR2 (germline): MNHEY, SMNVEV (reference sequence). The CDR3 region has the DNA TGTGCCAGCAGGGACCGACTAGCGGGAGAAAATGGGGGTAATGAGCAGTTCTTC. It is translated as CASRDRLAGENGGNEQFF.

The CDR3 sequence: CASSLRAGGLQETQYF. CDR3 nucleotides: TGTGCCAGCAGCTTAAGGGCGGGAGGACTCCAAGAGACCCAGTACTTC. This rearrangement joins TRBV7-9 to TRBJ2-5; TRBD2 aligns across 8 bases. The CDR3 spans 16 residues. From germline, CDR1 is SEHNR and CDR2 FQNEAQ (reference sequence). Germline trimming cut 2 bases from V and 1 base from J; bases unmatched to any gene: 6.

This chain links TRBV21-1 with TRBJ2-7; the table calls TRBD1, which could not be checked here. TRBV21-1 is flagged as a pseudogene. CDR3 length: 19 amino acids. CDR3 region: CASSPHTPSSTGEVHEQYF. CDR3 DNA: TGTGCCAGCAGCCCACACACCCCCTCTTCGACAGGGGAGGTCCACGAGCAGTACTTC.

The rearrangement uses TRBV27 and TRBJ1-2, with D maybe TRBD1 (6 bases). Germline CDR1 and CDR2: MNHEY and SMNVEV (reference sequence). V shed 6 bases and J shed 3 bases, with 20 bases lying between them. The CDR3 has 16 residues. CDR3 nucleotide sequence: TGTGCCAGCAGCCTACAGGGCGTGGGCTTTGACTATGGCTACACCTTC. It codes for CASSLQGVGFDYGYTF.

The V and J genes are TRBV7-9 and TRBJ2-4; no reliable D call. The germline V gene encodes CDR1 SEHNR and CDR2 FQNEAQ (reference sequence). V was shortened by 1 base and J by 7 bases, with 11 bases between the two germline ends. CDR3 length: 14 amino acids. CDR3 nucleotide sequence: TGTGCCAGCAGCTTAGGAGGCAGAGGTAACATTCAGTACTTC. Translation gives CASSLGGRGNIQYF.

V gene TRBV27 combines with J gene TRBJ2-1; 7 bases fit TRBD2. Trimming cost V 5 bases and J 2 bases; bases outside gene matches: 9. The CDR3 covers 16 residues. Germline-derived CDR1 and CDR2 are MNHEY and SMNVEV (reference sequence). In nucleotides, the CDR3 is TGTGCCAGCAGTCCCCCACAGCGGGGACCCTACAATGAGCAGTTCTTC. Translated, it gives CASSPPQRGPYNEQFF.

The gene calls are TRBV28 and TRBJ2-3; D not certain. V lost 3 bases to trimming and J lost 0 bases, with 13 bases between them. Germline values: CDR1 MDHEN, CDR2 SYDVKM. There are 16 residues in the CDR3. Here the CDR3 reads CASSFYTDASTDTQYF. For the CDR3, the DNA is TGTGCCAGCAGTTTCTACACAGACGCTAGCACAGATACGCAGTATTTT.

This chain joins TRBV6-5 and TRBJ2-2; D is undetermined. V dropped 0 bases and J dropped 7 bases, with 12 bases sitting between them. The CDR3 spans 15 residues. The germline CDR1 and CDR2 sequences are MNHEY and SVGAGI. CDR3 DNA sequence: TGTGCCAGCAGTTACTCATTTGGCCGGTACGGGGAGCTGTTTTTT. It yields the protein CASSYSFGRYGELFF.

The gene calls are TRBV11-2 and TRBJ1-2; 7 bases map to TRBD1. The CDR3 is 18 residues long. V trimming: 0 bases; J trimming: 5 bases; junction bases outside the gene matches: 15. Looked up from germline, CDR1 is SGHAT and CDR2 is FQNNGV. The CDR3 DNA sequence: TGTGCCAGCAGCTTAGAAGCGGGACAGCGAACCCCCCTATATGGCTACACCTTC. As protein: CASSLEAGQRTPLYGYTF. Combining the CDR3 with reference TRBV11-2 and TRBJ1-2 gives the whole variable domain EAGVAQSPRYKIIEKRQSVAFWCNPISGHATLYWYQQILGQGPKLLIQFQNNGVVDDSQLPKDRFSAERLKGVDSTLKIQPAKLEDSAVYLCASSLEAGQRTPLYGYTFGSGTRLTVV.

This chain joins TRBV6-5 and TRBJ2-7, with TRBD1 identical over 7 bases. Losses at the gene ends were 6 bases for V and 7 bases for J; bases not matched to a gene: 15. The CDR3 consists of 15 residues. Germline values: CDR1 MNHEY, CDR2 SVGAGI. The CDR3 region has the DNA TGTGCCAGCAGGGACCGGGACAGAGGACTCATGGAGCAGTACTTC. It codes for CASRDRDRGLMEQYF.

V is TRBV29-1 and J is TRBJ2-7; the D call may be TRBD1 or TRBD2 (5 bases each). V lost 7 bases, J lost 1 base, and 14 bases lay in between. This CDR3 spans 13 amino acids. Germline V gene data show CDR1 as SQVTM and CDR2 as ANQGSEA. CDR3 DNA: TGCAGCGCCAGGGACGGTAGTTCCTACGAGCAGTACTTC. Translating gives CSARDGSSYEQYF.

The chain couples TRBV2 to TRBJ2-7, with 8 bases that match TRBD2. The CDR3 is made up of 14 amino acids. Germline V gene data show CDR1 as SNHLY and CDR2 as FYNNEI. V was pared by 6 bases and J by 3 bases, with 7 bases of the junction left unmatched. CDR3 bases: TGTGCCAGCAGCTCTAGCGGGTCCGGCTACGAGCAGTACTTC. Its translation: CASSSSGSGYEQYF.